Below, 27 T cell receptor beta chains from the same sample are listed, as sequenced in a study of CXCR3-negative and CXCR3-positive naive CD8 T cells. The authors made the TRB cDNA libraries by 5' RACE using UMI labels. Each CDR3 protein gets one entry in TCRdb, which reprocessed the 5' RACE reads and gives no DNA. Its listing shows some 41,000 distinct CDR3 sequences. Sequenced sample: naive CXCR3- CD8+ T cells from blood. Stated subset: CD45RO-CCR7+CD27+CD95- naive CD8+ T cells lacking CXCR3 (TNR3-). Receptor source: a human donor in good health. Some clones in this sample may be carry-over from other donors' samples.

V and J are TRBV11-3 and TRBJ2-7. The CDR3 has 14 residues. Germline V CDR1 and CDR2: SGHNT, YENEEA. This CDR3 reads CASSLRGIGYEQYF.

The chain combines TRBV6-2 or TRBV6-3 with TRBJ2-1. The CDR3 runs to 13 residues. Looked up from germline, CDR1 is MNHEY and CDR2 is SVGEGT. The chain's CDR3 is CASSYDGDGEQFF.

The V call is TRBV6-2 or TRBV6-3, the J call TRBJ1-1. The germline gives CDR1 MNHEY, CDR2 SVGEGT. The CDR3 has 14 amino acids. The CDR3 loop is CASSYSTGNTEAFF.

The J gene is TRBJ2-2, the V gene TRBV4-1. This CDR3 spans 16 amino acids. From germline, CDR1 is MGHRA and CDR2 YSYEKL. The CDR3 loop is CASSQDGGTNTGELFF.

The V call is TRBV28, the J call TRBJ1-3; the TCRdb D gene call, TRBD1, has no DNA to confirm it. The CDR3 is made up of 15 amino acids. Germline lookup yields CDR1 MDHEN and CDR2 SYDVKM. CDR3 in amino acids: CASSPQTVSGNTIYF.

This chain joins TRBV4-3 and TRBJ2-5; absent DNA, TCRdb's TRBD2 call cannot be checked. Germline V gene data show CDR1 as LGHNA and CDR2 as YSLEER. The CDR3 contains 17 residues. The CDR3 loop reads CASSQDGPSGGQDTQYF.

The chain is built from TRBV29-1 and TRBJ2-2; TCRdb gives TRBD1 as the D gene, but with no DNA this cannot be confirmed. Germline loops: CDR1 SQVTM, CDR2 ANQGSEA. The CDR3 has 13 residues. Here the CDR3 reads CSVEQGGSGELFF.

This chain links TRBV7-9 with TRBJ2-1; TCRdb designates TRBD1, a call that cannot be tested without DNA. Per germline, CDR1 SEHNR and CDR2 FQNEAQ (reference sequence). This CDR3 spans 15 amino acids. CDR3 loop: CASSQGQGLYNEQFF.

This chain joins TRBV20-1 and TRBJ1-1. CDR3 length: 15 amino acids. Germline CDR1 reads DFQATT; CDR2 reads SNEGSKA (reference sequence). The CDR3 here is CSARDQGRGDTEAFF.

This clonotype is deemed medium-sized (0.01 to 0.1%) by its frequency. The chain couples TRBV28 to TRBJ2-1; TCRdb's assignment of TRBD2 cannot be checked, as there is no DNA. Germline V gene sequence: CDR1 MDHEN, CDR2 SYDVKM. CDR3 length: 14 residues. The CDR3 sequence: CASSLRTSGAVEFF.

J is TRBJ1-5 and V is TRBV6-5. Germline V gene data show CDR1 as MNHEY and CDR2 as SVGAGI. The CDR3 contains 15 residues. This CDR3 is CASSSAPLGNQPQHF.

Measured by frequency, this clonotype is medium-sized. The genes are TRBV29-1 and TRBJ2-7. The CDR3 is 15 residues long. Germline CDR1 reads SQVTM; CDR2 reads ANQGSEA. The CDR3: CSVEGTGQDSYEQYF.

The CDR3 spells CASSVELAGGNEQFF. V is TRBV9 and J is TRBJ2-1; the D call of TRBD2 rests on TCRdb alone, since no DNA is present to check it. The CDR3 spans 15 residues. Germline CDR1 and CDR2: SGDLS and YYNGEE.

The chain joins TRBV14 to TRBJ2-7; the TRBD1 assignment by TCRdb is unverifiable without DNA. Per the germline V gene, CDR1 is SGHDN and CDR2 is FVKESK. CDR3 length: 15 amino acids. CDR3: CASSLTRTGGYEQYF. Complete variable domain (other parts from reference TRBV14 and TRBJ2-7): EAGVTQFPSHSVIEKGQTVTLRCDPISGHDNLYWYRRVMGKEIKFLLHFVKESKQDESGMPNNRFLAERTGGTYSTLKVQPAELEDSGVYFCASSLTRTGGYEQYFGPGTRLTVT.

The J gene is TRBJ2-3, the V gene TRBV7-9; checking the TCRdb D call of TRBD1 is not possible without DNA. The germline V gene encodes CDR1 SEHNR and CDR2 FQNEAQ (reference sequence). The CDR3 runs 14 residues. The CDR3 loop is CASSFTGGTDTQYF.

The chain uses TRBV29-1 and TRBJ2-1; TCRdb's assignment of TRBD2 cannot be checked, as there is no DNA. CDR1 is SQVTM and CDR2 is ANQGSEA in the germline V gene. This CDR3 is 15 amino acids long. This CDR3 is CSVEPPGPRADEQFF.

V is TRBV25-1 and J is TRBJ2-7; TCRdb's assignment of TRBD2 cannot be checked, as there is no DNA. The germline V gene has CDR1 MGHDK and CDR2 SYGVNS. There are 15 residues in the CDR3. The CDR3 reads CASSQEMGLSYEQYF.

The genes are TRBV12-3 or TRBV12-4 and TRBJ2-7; TCRdb picks TRBD1, but there is no DNA to check that call. The CDR3 covers 14 residues. The chain's CDR3 is CASSLSGAWDEQYF.

The chain joins TRBV7-9 to TRBJ1-1. This CDR3 has 14 amino acids. The germline CDR1 and CDR2 sequences are SEHNR and FQNEAQ (reference sequence). This chain's CDR3 is CASSLTQANTEAFF. The variable domain in full, completed from reference TRBV7-9 and TRBJ1-1, reads DTGVSQNPRHKITKRGQNVTFRCDPISEHNRLYWYRQTLGQGPEFLTYFQNEAQLEKSRLLSDRFSAERPKGSFSTLEIQRTEQGDSAMYLCASSLTQANTEAFFGQGTRLTVV.

The rearrangement joins TRBV4-2 to TRBJ2-1. Germline V gives CDR1 LGHNA, CDR2 YNFKEQ. This CDR3 region has 14 residues. The CDR3: CASSRLAGGNEQFF.

V is TRBV12-3 or TRBV12-4 and J is TRBJ2-1. The CDR3 runs to 13 residues. The CDR3 spells CASSPTRYNEQFF.

The chain uses TRBV12-3 or TRBV12-4 and TRBJ1-5. The CDR3 consists of 13 residues. This CDR3 reads CASSLADSQPQHF.

The chain carries TRBV2 and TRBJ1-1; TCRdb's D gene call, TRBD1, goes unchecked for lack of DNA. The CDR3 consists of 17 residues. The germline CDR1 and CDR2 sequences are SNHLY and FYNNEI. CDR3 sequence reads: CASRLISPGTISSEAFF.

This chain uses TRBV7-9 with TRBJ2-1. Germline CDR1 is SEHNR and CDR2 is FQNEAQ (reference sequence). The CDR3 runs to 13 residues. CDR3 sequence reads: CASSGSSYNEQFF.

The chain has TRBV5-6 and TRBJ1-1. This CDR3 comprises 15 residues. CDR1 SGHDT and CDR2 YYEEEE come from the germline V gene. CDR3 in amino acids: CASSQPLAVNTEAFF.

The chain combines TRBV24-1 with TRBJ2-7; TCRdb names TRBD1, which stays unverified in the absence of DNA. Germline V CDR1 and CDR2: KGHDR, SFDVKD. The CDR3 sequence is 14 residues long. The CDR3 region is CATSDPHGPFEQYF.

The chain recombines TRBV4-3 with TRBJ1-2. Germline V CDR1 and CDR2: LGHNA, YSLEER. This CDR3 region has 14 residues. This CDR3 is CASSQDMETGGYTF.